This T cell receptor beta chain was retrieved from a study of PD-L1 blockade in urothelial cancer (dated by TCRdb to 2016 to 2017). Broadly, across the study: Every patient began therapy in the mid-2010s and was given atezolizumab 1,200 mg intravenously every 3 weeks. About nine tenths of the roughly 29 patients were males with bladder-origin urothelial cancer, and about 65% of the roughly 30 reported a prior smoking history. Patients had an ECOG performance status of 0 or 1 and had received between 0 and 3 prior chemotherapy regimens. Blood samples were analyzed at 3 weeks after treatment start (second dose) and at 6 weeks after treatment start. Blood samples yielded a median of roughly 140,000 T cells and roughly 83,000 unique TCRs, with median clonality about 0.08. The study was an exploratory multi-omic analysis of somatic, immune and clinical correlates of response to PD-L1 blockade with atezolizumab in urothelial cancer. Pretreatment tumor samples and matched peripheral blood, collected serially before and after atezolizumab treatment, underwent TCR sequencing. Progression-free survival longer than 6 months counted as durable clinical benefit, and TCR features were additionally tested against both progression-free and overall survival. Whole exome sequencing and RNA sequencing of pretreatment tumors were performed alongside TCR sequencing in the same patients. Durable clinical benefit was achieved by nine patients and was not achieved by 20 patients. Twenty-nine patients had pretreatment blood TCR-seq, roughly 25 had at least one posttreatment blood collection, and roughly 25 had tumor TCR-seq. What the study reported, not specific to this receptor: A pretreatment peripheral blood TCR clonality below the median was linked to improved progression-free and overall survival. Because the sample size was small (n ≈ 29) and many exploratory analyses were performed, the results are intended to be hypothesis-generating. Among patients with durable benefit, tumor-associated TCR clones showed greater expansion in peripheral blood 3 weeks after treatment started (n = 22, p = 0.022).

The sample's time point label is to be understood as: pretreatment peripheral blood. The cohort comprised 29 patients with locally advanced or metastatic urothelial carcinoma treated at Memorial Sloan Kettering on a trial protocol. Peripheral blood mononuclear cells were collected pretreatment and during treatment, with between 1 and 8 total time points obtained per patient. The Qiagen DNeasy Blood extraction kit was used to purify genomic DNA from total PBMCs and tumor samples. PBMCs were collected pretreatment and during treatment and were isolated and stored as previously described. To estimate absolute template abundance from read counts, synthetic TCR analog templates were spiked into each PCR. The immunoSEQ assay was used to amplify TCRbeta CDR3 regions from genomic DNA with bias-controlled V and J gene primers. Sequencing of rearranged TCRbeta segments was done at approximately 20X coverage. For the original study's pipeline: Clustering was used to correct sequencing errors, and CDR3s were annotated against IMGT to assign V, D and J genes. Only productive TCRbeta rearrangements were used in downstream analyses, excluding out-of-frame or stop-codon sequences. Clonality was calculated as one minus the Shannon entropy normalized by the log of the number of unique productive sequences. Clones differing between time points or between blood and tumor were identified by Fisher's exact test with Benjamini-Hochberg correction at adjusted p below 0.01. TCRdb carries this immuneACCESS record with in-frame sequences only. Its versions omit some clonotypes, under half of them owing to an unresolved V gene in the studies checked, with the rest unexplained. V and J calls and clone size follow that table, whereas D and trimming were derived from the DNA. The sample profile shows roughly 51,000 clones; more than 65% of them were found once. The ten largest clonotypes hold about 9.4% of the sample.

V is shortened by 5 bases, J by 3 bases, and the region joining them spans 14 bases. The CDR3 measures 14 amino acids from cysteine to phenylalanine. The kept DNA is CDR3 alone, 42 bases in frame from the first base. From the germline V gene, CDR1 is LGHNA and CDR2 is YNFKEQ. Turning to this clone: This clone's antigen is unknown. It has no much larger one-base neighbor in the sample; base qualities were not kept.

The source material was PBMCs, sampled around atezolizumab (anti-PD-L1) treatment. The chain joins TRBV4-2 to TRBJ2-7, with TRBD2 tentatively as D gene (6 bases match). This clonotype was sampled from a man in his 70s with urothelial cancer. The CDR3 in this case is CASSASGSNYEQYF. The nucleotide sequence is given as TGTGCCAGCAGCGCGAGCGGGTCGAACTACGAGCAGTACTTC.